Below are 23 T cell receptor beta chains sequenced from a single sample in a study of chemoradiotherapy in HPV16-positive cancers. TCRdb's table, derived via immunoSEQ multiplex PCR, lists solely in-frame clones and lacks some. The table lists under 15,000 clones, around 82% of them singletons. Sample collection was performed from a patient who underwent chemoradiotherapy. The receptors were sampled from a human donor with HPV-associated anogenital cancer.

The J gene is TRBJ1-5, the V gene TRBV28; D is unclear. Trimming shortened V by 5 bases and J by 6 bases, and 17 bases separated the two germline ends. Looked up from germline, CDR1 is MDHEN and CDR2 is SYDVKM. The length of the CDR3 is 15 residues. Written as DNA, the CDR3 is TGTGCCAGCAGTCCTAATACCCATTGGTCTCAGCCCCAGCATTTT. Amino acid sequence: CASSPNTHWSQPQHF. The full variable domain, rest sourced from reference TRBV28 and TRBJ1-5, is DVKVTQSSRYLVKRTGEKVFLECVQDMDHENMFWYRQDPGLGLRLIYFSYDVKMKEKGDIPEGYSVSREKKERFSLILESASTNQTSMYLCASSPNTHWSQPQHFGDGTRLSIL.

V and J are TRBV5-5 and TRBJ1-4; TRBD1 aligns across 7 bases. This CDR3 spans 14 amino acids. CDR1 is SGHKS and CDR2 is YYEKEE in the germline V gene (reference sequence). V lost 4 bases to trimming and J lost 5 bases; unmatched junction nucleotides: 5. In DNA, the CDR3 is TGTGCCAGCAGCGCAGGGACAGTCAATGAAAAACTGTTTTTT. Amino acid sequence: CASSAGTVNEKLFF.

The chain is built from TRBV5-4 and TRBJ2-3; 10 bases align to TRBD2. V lost 4 bases, J lost 2 bases, and 4 bases stayed unmatched. CDR1 and CDR2 (germline): SGHNT, YYREEE (reference sequence). The CDR3 has 15 residues. In DNA, the CDR3 is TGTGCCAGCAGCCCTAGCGGGGGATCCACAGATACGCAGTATTTT. Amino acid sequence: CASSPSGGSTDTQYF.

The genes are TRBV12-5 and TRBJ2-2; TRBD1 agrees at 7 bases. This CDR3 is built from 20 residues. Germline V gene data show CDR1 as LGHNT and CDR2 as FRNRAP. With V trimmed by 2 bases and J by 1 base, 16 bases remained unmatched. For the CDR3, the DNA is TGTGCTAGTGGTTTGACCCCACTTACAGGGGTGGCGAAGAACACCGGGGAGCTGTTTTTT. It translates to CASGLTPLTGVAKNTGELFF.

V gene TRBV2 combines with J gene TRBJ2-3; D not certain. Trimming removed 8 bases from V and 0 bases from J, with 6 bases in between. From germline, CDR1 is SNHLY and CDR2 FYNNEI. There are 12 residues in the CDR3. CDR3 protein: CASETSTDTQYF. The CDR3 nucleotides read TGTGCCAGCGAGACTAGCACAGATACGCAGTATTTT.

The chain links TRBV7-3 to TRBJ1-1; D uncertain. Germline V gene lookup returns CDR1 SGHTA and CDR2 FQGTGA. V was trimmed by 0 bases and J by 0 bases, leaving 8 bases between them. The CDR3 has 15 amino acids. This chain's CDR3 is CASSLTTPMNTEAFF. Here the CDR3 DNA reads TGTGCCAGCAGCTTAACGACACCTATGAACACTGAAGCTTTCTTT.

The chain is built from TRBV7-9 and TRBJ1-5; D gene ambiguous. The germline V gene has CDR1 SEHNR and CDR2 FQNEAQ (reference sequence). V lost 3 bases, J lost 7 bases, and 10 bases lay in between. This CDR3 has 13 residues. CDR3 sequence reads: CASSLDGGQPQHF. CDR3 nucleotides: TGTGCCAGCAGCTTGGACGGCGGGCAGCCCCAGCATTTT.

The genes are TRBV5-1 and TRBJ2-5; D could derive from TRBD1 or TRBD2 (5 bases each). The germline CDR1 and CDR2 sequences are SGHRS and YFSETQ. The V and J ends lost 4 bases and 5 bases respectively, with 15 bases between them. The CDR3 is 14 residues long. The chain's CDR3 is CASSRPGTGETQYF. The CDR3 DNA is TGCGCCAGCAGCCGGCCAGGGACGGGGGAGACCCAGTACTTC.

The V and J genes are TRBV27 and TRBJ2-5, with 9 positions matching TRBD2. The CDR3 length is 15 residues. The V and J ends lost 5 bases and 0 bases, in that order; junction bases with no gene match: 4. The germline V gene has CDR1 MNHEY and CDR2 SMNVEV (reference sequence). CDR3 sequence: CASSRASGNQETQYF. In DNA form, the CDR3 reads TGTGCCAGCAGTAGGGCTAGCGGGAACCAAGAGACCCAGTACTTC.

The J gene is TRBJ2-3, the V gene TRBV18; 12 bases align to TRBD2. CDR1 KGHSH and CDR2 LQKENI come from the germline V gene. The junction had 3 bases not matched to a gene; V was cut back by 4 bases and J by 1 base. The CDR3 is made up of 16 amino acids. As DNA, the CDR3 is TGTGCCAGCTCACTACTAGCGGGGGGAGGCACAGATACGCAGTATTTT. This translates into CASSLLAGGGTDTQYF.

The V gene is TRBV19, the J gene TRBJ1-1; D call uncertain. This CDR3 has 13 residues. Trimming pared 9 bases from V and 4 bases from J, leaving 15 bases between. Germline assignment: CDR1 LNHDA and CDR2 SQIVND (reference sequence). For the CDR3, the DNA is TGTGCCAGGACCCGCGAAGGAGGCACTGAAGCTTTCTTT. Its protein is CARTREGGTEAFF. Combining the CDR3 with reference TRBV19 and TRBJ1-1 gives the whole variable domain DGGITQSPKYLFRKEGQNVTLSCEQNLNHDAMYWYRQDPGQGLRLIYYSQIVNDFQKGDIAEGYSVSREKKESFPLTVTSAQKNPTAFYLCARTREGGTEAFFGQGTRLTVV.

For the CDR3, the DNA is TGCGCCAGCAGCCAAGATGCGGACAGTTTGGGTTCACCCCTCCACTTT. This sequence encodes CASSQDADSLGSPLHF. The rearrangement uses TRBV4-3 and TRBJ1-6; maybe TRBD1 (6 bases). This CDR3 region has 16 residues. Germline V lookup: CDR1 LGHNA, CDR2 YSLEER. Trimming took off 0 bases at V and 9 bases at J, with 15 bases between the two ends.

This chain uses TRBV9 with TRBJ1-6; D not resolved. The CDR3 consists of 18 residues. Germline V gives CDR1 SGDLS, CDR2 YYNGEE. V shed 0 bases and J shed 7 bases, with 20 bases lying between them. CDR3 amino acids: CASSVGILNRDGNSPLHF. The CDR3 bases are TGTGCCAGCAGCGTAGGCATCCTAAACCGAGACGGGAATTCACCCCTCCACTTT.

The chain recombines TRBV5-1 with TRBJ2-7; D might be TRBD1 (6 bases). This CDR3 has 16 amino acids. The germline V gene encodes CDR1 SGHRS and CDR2 YFSETQ. V was clipped by 6 bases and J by 3 bases, with 22 bases between them. The CDR3 protein is CASTESRQAAGYEQYF. Written as DNA, the CDR3 is TGCGCCAGCACCGAATCCCGACAGGCGGCAGGCTACGAGCAGTACTTC.

This clone was picked up one time. This chain joins TRBV9 and TRBJ1-5, with unresolved D. With 3 bases removed from V and 7 bases from J, the gap between germline ends came to 14 bases. The CDR3 consists of 14 residues. The germline V gene has CDR1 SGDLS and CDR2 YYNGEE. In nucleotides, the CDR3 is TGTGCCAGCAGCGCTGGGCCCGCTGCCCAGCCCCAGCATTTT. Its protein product is CASSAGPAAQPQHF.

V gene TRBV6-1 combines with J gene TRBJ2-1, with D possibly matching TRBD1 (6 bases). Trimming took off 4 bases at V and 0 bases at J, with 13 bases between the two ends. This CDR3 is 16 amino acids long. Per germline, CDR1 MNHNS and CDR2 SASEGT. Written as DNA, the CDR3 is TGTGCCAGCAGTGGAACAGGGCCCCTCTCCTACAATGAGCAGTTCTTC. Amino acids: CASSGTGPLSYNEQFF.

V gene TRBV5-1 combines with J gene TRBJ1-5; the D gene is possibly TRBD1 (5 bases). Trimming pared 3 bases from V and 3 bases from J, leaving 13 bases between. The CDR3 consists of 15 residues. Germline V gives CDR1 SGHRS, CDR2 YFSETQ. CDR3 nucleotide sequence: TGCGCCAGCAGCTGGGACGGAAAACTCAATCAGCCCCAGCATTTT. It specifies CASSWDGKLNQPQHF.

In nucleotides, the CDR3 is TGCGCCAGCAGCCAAGATCCGGGGGGGAACACCGGGGAGCTGTTTTTT. It yields the protein CASSQDPGGNTGELFF. This chain uses TRBV4-3 with TRBJ2-2, with TRBD2 matching over 7 bases. Trimming cost V 0 bases and J 1 base; bases outside gene matches: 2. Germline V CDR1 and CDR2: LGHNA, YSLEER. There are 16 residues in the CDR3.

This clone has only a few counts. The chain recombines TRBV11-2 with TRBJ1-4, with D perhaps TRBD1 (6 bases). Per germline, CDR1 SGHAT and CDR2 FQNNGV. The V end was cut by 1 base, the J end by 6 bases, with 15 bases between. The CDR3 has 16 amino acids. CDR3 DNA sequence: TGTGCCAGCAGCTTAGGGGTGGGGGCAGGGGATGAAAAACTGTTTTTT. It encodes CASSLGVGAGDEKLFF.

The J gene is TRBJ1-5, the V gene TRBV27; TRBD1 agrees at 12 bases. Germline-derived CDR1 and CDR2 are MNHEY and SMNVEV (reference sequence). Trimming removed 0 bases from V and 4 bases from J; junction bases left unmatched: 10. CDR3 size: 19 residues. CDR3 in amino acids: CASSLSNPGQGARNQPQHF. The CDR3 region has the DNA TGTGCCAGCAGTTTATCGAACCCGGGACAGGGGGCCCGGAATCAGCCCCAGCATTTT.

This clone occurred a few times. The V call is TRBV10-3, the J call TRBJ1-3, with 8 bases aligning to TRBD1. Germline CDR1 reads ENHRY; CDR2 reads SYGVKD. The length of the CDR3 is 13 residues. V lost 10 bases to trimming and J lost 8 bases; unmatched junction nucleotides: 10. CDR3 sequence reads: CATKTGVKDTIYF. The CDR3 DNA is TGTGCCACTAAGACAGGGGTAAAGGACACCATATATTTT.

The V and J genes are TRBV5-8 and TRBJ2-1; 7 bases are a match to TRBD2. V lost 5 bases, J lost 2 bases, and 7 bases stayed unmatched. Germline CDR1 is SGHTS and CDR2 is YDEGEE. The CDR3 has 15 amino acids. The CDR3 bases are TGTGCCAGCAGGCCAAGGGAGGGTCCCTACAATGAGCAGTTCTTC. It encodes CASRPREGPYNEQFF.

This clone was observed a handful of times. The chain recombines TRBV5-8 with TRBJ1-5; D is unresolved. There are 12 residues in the CDR3. V was pared by 2 bases and J by 7 bases, with 7 bases between. CDR1 is SGHTS and CDR2 is YDEGEE in the germline V gene. CDR3 nucleotide sequence: TGTGCCAGCAGCTTCGTTGACCAGCCCCAGCATTTT. It yields the protein CASSFVDQPQHF.